A single sample gave rise to the 32 T cell receptor beta chains below, sequenced in a study. TCRdb passed the 5' RACE reads through MiXCR, listing each CDR3 protein once. Altogether tens of thousands of distinct CDR3 sequences are present, more than 25% being singletons, with the ten largest covering 2% to 2.5%. Sequencing was done on a sample of naive CD4+ T cells sorted from blood. The subset is: naive CD4+ T cells, CD4+CD45RA+CD25-. The receptor set was obtained from a female donor with breast cancer.

V gene TRBV5-1 combines with J gene TRBJ1-6; tentatively, D is TRBD1 (6 bases). There are 15 residues in the CDR3. The V end was cut by 4 bases, the J end by 2 bases, with 10 bases between. Per germline, CDR1 SGHRS and CDR2 YFSETQ. This CDR3 reads CASSQDSPYNSPLHF. The CDR3 DNA sequence: TGCGCCAGCAGCCAGGACAGCCCCTATAATTCACCCCTCCACTTT.

In its sample, this clonotype was seen a few times. V is TRBV5-1 and J is TRBJ1-1; D remains unclear. The germline V gene encodes CDR1 SGHRS and CDR2 YFSETQ. The V end lost 0 bases, the J end lost 1 base, and 4 bases lay between the germline ends. The CDR3 is 13 residues long. Here the CDR3 reads CASSLDKNTEAFF. In DNA, the CDR3 is TGCGCCAGCAGCTTGGACAAGAACACTGAAGCTTTCTTT.

This clonotype was recorded a few times. One end of the junction varies from germline; a read error may be responsible. The chain couples TRBV7-7 to TRBJ2-7, with D possibly being TRBD1 or TRBD2 (5 bases each). The CDR3 has 14 amino acids. Germline lookup yields CDR1 SSHAT and CDR2 FNYEAQ (reference sequence). In nucleotides, the CDR3 is TGTGCTAGCAGCTTAGAGCAGGGACCTTACGAGCAGTACTTC. As protein: CASSLEQGPYEQYF.

A single count supports this clonotype. The J gene is TRBJ2-1, the V gene TRBV12-3 or TRBV12-4; TRBD1 matches 10 bases. Unmatched junction bases numbered 7, after V lost 7 bases and J lost 7 bases. CDR3 length: 14 amino acids. The CDR3 sequence: CASTLRGQGNEQFF. The CDR3, as DNA: TGTGCCAGCACCCTTAGGGGACAGGGGAATGAGCAGTTCTTC.

There are a few counts of this clonotype. The chain links TRBV7-2 to TRBJ1-6; D possibly corresponds to TRBD1 (6 bases). The CDR3 contains 16 residues. Germline V gives CDR1 SGHTA, CDR2 FQGNSA. V dropped 1 base and J dropped 6 bases, with 13 bases sitting between them. CDR3 sequence (DNA): TGTGCCAGCAGCTTAGGACCAGGACAGTCTAATTCACCCCTCCACTTT. It yields the protein CASSLGPGQSNSPLHF.

The chain couples TRBV7-3 to TRBJ2-1; D could derive from TRBD1 or TRBD2 (7 bases each). Germline assignment: CDR1 SGHTA and CDR2 FQGTGA. The germline V and J ends were trimmed by 5 bases and 5 bases, with 16 bases remaining between them. CDR3 length: 15 residues. The CDR3, as DNA: TGTGCCAGCAGCCACCAGGGGGGGGTCCACAATGAGCAGTTCTTC. It translates to CASSHQGGVHNEQFF.

This chain uses TRBV24-1 with TRBJ2-1, with 9 bases matching TRBD2. V shed 3 bases, J shed 0 bases, and the junction held 5 bases outside the gene matches. Germline assignment: CDR1 KGHDR and CDR2 SFDVKD. The CDR3 runs 17 residues. CDR3 loop: CATSDRSGRSSYNEQFF. The CDR3 region has the DNA TGTGCCACCAGTGATCGGAGCGGGAGGAGCTCCTACAATGAGCAGTTCTTC.

This clonotype was counted between two and nine times. The chain joins TRBV28 to TRBJ1-5; weak D call: TRBD1 (6 bases). Germline V lookup: CDR1 MDHEN, CDR2 SYDVKM. V lost 3 bases and J 5 bases, leaving 8 bases between the germline ends. CDR3 length: 13 amino acids. CDR3 coding DNA: TGTGCCAGCAGTTTGCCAGGGGATCAGCCCCAGCATTTT. Amino acids: CASSLPGDQPQHF.

J is TRBJ1-6 and V is TRBV6-5; TRBD1 matches 7 bases. The germline V gene has CDR1 MNHEY and CDR2 SVGAGI. The CDR3 consists of 16 residues. V lost 0 bases to trimming and J lost 11 bases; unmatched junction nucleotides: 10. The CDR3 reads CASSYSQGGQGPPLHF. Here the CDR3 DNA reads TGTGCCAGCAGTTACTCCCAGGGGGGCCAGGGTCCACCCCTCCACTTT.

The rearrangement joins TRBV24-1 to TRBJ2-7, with 7 positions matching TRBD1. Germline V gene sequence: CDR1 KGHDR, CDR2 SFDVKD. Losses at the gene ends were 6 bases for V and 5 bases for J; bases not matched to a gene: 12. The CDR3 is 15 residues long. Here the CDR3 DNA reads TGTGCCACCAGTTCCGGGACAGCTCGGTTCCACGAGCAGTACTTC. Amino acids: CATSSGTARFHEQYF.

V gene TRBV12-5 combines with J gene TRBJ2-5, with 10 positions matching TRBD1. The germline gives CDR1 LGHNT, CDR2 FRNRAP. The trim removed 6 bases at V and 3 bases at J, leaving 10 bases unmatched. The CDR3 totals 16 residues. DNA for the CDR3: TGTGCTAGTGGCCTGGGGACAGGGGCCCCTGAAGAGACCCAGTACTTC. This gives the protein CASGLGTGAPEETQYF.

This clonotype was seen more than once but under ten times. The chain links TRBV7-7 to TRBJ1-1; D gene uncertain. CDR1 is SSHAT and CDR2 is FNYEAQ in the germline V gene (reference sequence). CDR3 length: 13 amino acids. This CDR3 is CASRPLQNTEAFF. The CDR3 DNA is TGTGCTAGCCGCCCCCTTCAGAACACTGAAGCTTTCTTT.

Comment on this clonotype: A much larger clone differs from this one at a single base, so this may be a read error. The CDR3: CSARGHYGRAENEQFF. CDR3 nucleotide sequence: TGCAGTGCTAGAGGTCATTACGGGAGGGCTGAGAATGAGCAGTTCTTC. V gene TRBV20-1 combines with J gene TRBJ2-1; 8 nucleotides agree with TRBD2. The CDR3 loop spans 16 amino acids. Germline CDR1 reads DFQATT; CDR2 reads SNEGSKA (reference sequence). With 1 base clipped from V and 7 bases from J, the junction kept 12 bases outside the gene matches.

This clonotype was seen more than once but under ten times. V and J are TRBV11-2 and TRBJ2-1, with 7 bases identical to TRBD2. The germline gives CDR1 SGHAT, CDR2 FQNNGV. This CDR3 comprises 14 residues. Trimming removed 2 bases from V and 4 bases from J; junction bases left unmatched: 2. The CDR3 coding sequence is TGTGCCAGCAGCTTACAGGGAGGGTACAATGAGCAGTTCTTC. Its translation is CASSLQGGYNEQFF.

In this sample, this clonotype turned up once. This chain connects TRBV27 to TRBJ1-1, with D uncertain. Between the trimmed V and J ends, which lost 3 bases and 1 base, there was a span of 9 bases. CDR1 and CDR2 from the germline V gene are MNHEY and SMNVEV (reference sequence). The CDR3 is 14 residues long. CDR3 region: CASSFPGPNTEAFF. In DNA form, the CDR3 reads TGTGCCAGCAGTTTTCCGGGCCCGAACACTGAAGCTTTCTTT.

This clonotype was seen ten or more times. The rearrangement uses TRBV6-1 and TRBJ1-1, with unresolved D. Trimming shortened V by 6 bases and J by 2 bases, and 10 bases separated the two germline ends. In germline, CDR1 is MNHNS, CDR2 SASEGT. The CDR3 contains 13 residues. The DNA for the CDR3 is TGTGCCAGCAGATACAGCACAAACACTGAAGCTTTCTTT. Its protein is CASRYSTNTEAFF.

This clonotype has more than one count but fewer than ten. The V call is TRBV5-1, the J call TRBJ2-7; tentatively, D is TRBD2 (6 bases). Deletions cut 7 bases from V and 5 bases from J, with 13 bases between. CDR1 and CDR2 (germline): SGHRS, YFSETQ. The length of the CDR3 is 12 residues. This CDR3 is CASSGVSDEQYF. The CDR3 DNA is TGCGCCAGCTCGGGGGTCTCGGACGAGCAGTACTTC.

The chain joins TRBV15 to TRBJ1-2; possible D gene TRBD1, 5 bases. The germline CDR1 and CDR2 sequences are LNHNV and YYDKDF (reference sequence). The V end was cut by 0 bases, the J end by 6 bases, with 11 bases between. The CDR3 spans 14 residues. CDR3 sequence reads: CATSRDQGGNGYTF. CDR3 nucleotide sequence: TGTGCCACCAGCAGAGACCAGGGAGGCAATGGCTACACCTTC.

There are a few counts of this clonotype. The J gene is TRBJ2-4, the V gene TRBV12-3 or TRBV12-4; D ambiguous. Trimming took off 2 bases at V and 9 bases at J, with 8 bases between the two ends. The CDR3 runs 12 residues. DNA of the CDR3: TGTGCCAGCAGTTTACCCGATGGCATTCAGTACTTC. It specifies CASSLPDGIQYF.

The chain couples TRBV7-3 to TRBJ2-5; perhaps TRBD1 as D (6 bases). V shed 1 base and J shed 5 bases, with 17 bases lying between them. The CDR3 covers 16 residues. Germline V gene data show CDR1 as SGHTA and CDR2 as FQGTGA. Here the CDR3 DNA reads TGTGCCAGCAGCTTAAATTCGGGGTCTGGACAGGAGACCCAGTACTTC. Translation gives CASSLNSGSGQETQYF.

This clonotype was picked up a small number of times. The chain combines TRBV7-2 with TRBJ2-7; D ambiguous. CDR1 is SGHTA, CDR2 FQGNSA, per germline. V was trimmed by 5 bases and J by 0 bases, leaving 14 bases between them. CDR3 length: 15 residues. CDR3 in DNA: TGTGCCAGCAGCCTTGTCCGCGGAAGCTCCTACGAGCAGTACTTC. Its protein is CASSLVRGSSYEQYF.

This clonotype was observed a handful of times. The chain recombines TRBV7-2 with TRBJ2-5, with TRBD2 as a possible D gene (6 bases). The CDR3 spans 13 residues. Germline loops: CDR1 SGHTA, CDR2 FQGNSA. The V end lost 7 bases, the J end lost 5 bases, and 14 bases lay between the germline ends. The CDR3 nucleotides are TGTGCCAGCACCCGGAGGGCCGACGAGACCCAGTACTTC. It encodes CASTRRADETQYF.

This clonotype came up a few times. The V gene is TRBV12-3 or TRBV12-4, the J gene TRBJ2-7, with D possibly being TRBD2 (6 bases). The CDR3 is 12 amino acids. Trimming removed 2 bases from V and 6 bases from J, with 8 bases in between. The CDR3 sequence: CASSLMGGEQYF. The CDR3 DNA follows: TGTGCCAGCAGTTTAATGGGGGGCGAGCAGTACTTC.

Concerning this clonotype itself: The junction departs from the called germline gene at one end, perhaps through a read error. The chain carries TRBV5-1 and TRBJ2-1; 8 positions match TRBD2. The V gene's germline CDR1 is SGHRS and CDR2 YFSETQ. This CDR3 has 15 amino acids. CDR3 DNA sequence: TGCGCCAGCAGAGCGGGGGAGGGTATTTTGAATGAGCAGTCCTTC. Its translation is CASRAGEGILNEQSF.

In this sample, this clonotype turned up a few times. This chain connects TRBV27 to TRBJ2-7; possible D gene TRBD1, 6 bases. V gave up 6 bases and J gave up 3 bases, with 21 bases separating them. This CDR3 has 16 amino acids. Germline assignment: CDR1 MNHEY and CDR2 SMNVEV (reference sequence). The CDR3 loop reads CASRPIQAGEDYEQYF. In DNA, the CDR3 is TGTGCCAGCAGGCCGATCCAGGCAGGGGAAGACTACGAGCAGTACTTC.

The CDR3 DNA follows: TGTGCCTGGAGTGTAATAGGGGGCACTGAAGCTTTCTTT. This codes for CAWSVIGGTEAFF. This sequence joins TRBV30 and TRBJ1-1, with D tentatively TRBD1 (6 bases). This CDR3 is built from 13 residues. Germline V gene sequence: CDR1 GTSNPN, CDR2 SVGIG (reference sequence). V lost 0 bases, J lost 4 bases, and 9 bases lay in between. The whole variable domain, remainder taken from reference TRBV30 and TRBJ1-1, is SQTIHQWPATLVQPVGSPLSLECTVEGTSNPNLYWYRQAAGRGLQLLFYSVGIGQISSEVPQNLSASRPQDRQFILSSKKLLLSDSGFYLCAWSVIGGTEAFFGQGTRLTVV.

Turning to this clonotype: Just one base apart from a much larger clone, this may be a read error. This chain joins TRBV6-5 and TRBJ1-1, with D possibly matching TRBD1 (5 bases). The CDR3 totals 15 residues. The germline V gene encodes CDR1 MNHEY and CDR2 SVGAGI. Trimming pared 2 bases from V and 0 bases from J, leaving 10 bases between. The CDR3 coding sequence is TGTGCCAGCAGTTACAAACTGGGACTGAACACTGAAGCTTTCTTT. Its translation: CASSYKLGLNTEAFF.

The chain recombines TRBV29-1 with TRBJ1-1; 8 bases fit TRBD1. CDR3 length equals 13 residues. Germline loops: CDR1 SQVTM, CDR2 ANQGSEA. The trim removed 6 bases at V and 0 bases at J, leaving 3 bases unmatched. The CDR3 sequence is CSVNRGMNTEAFF. The CDR3 DNA reads as TGCAGCGTAAACAGGGGGATGAACACTGAAGCTTTCTTT.

The V call is TRBV28, the J call TRBJ1-2, with 10 bases matching TRBD1. The CDR3 loop spans 14 amino acids. Germline CDR1 reads MDHEN; CDR2 reads SYDVKM. The V segment lost 6 bases and the J segment 4 bases; nucleotides outside the gene matches: 5. The CDR3 region is CASSDRGRPYGYTF. The CDR3 DNA sequence: TGTGCCAGCAGCGACAGGGGGCGACCCTATGGCTACACCTTC.

This clonotype has just a few counts. The chain has TRBV10-3 and TRBJ2-7, with 9 bases aligning to TRBD1. Per germline, CDR1 ENHRY and CDR2 SYGVKD. With V trimmed by 3 bases and J by 2 bases, 5 bases remained unmatched. The length of the CDR3 is 15 residues. Written as DNA, the CDR3 is TGTGCCATCAGTGAAAAGGGACAGGGCCCCTACGAGCAGTACTTC. Translating gives CAISEKGQGPYEQYF.

The chain employs TRBV6-2 or TRBV6-3 and TRBJ2-2, with 7 nucleotides matching TRBD1. CDR1 and CDR2 (germline): MNHEY, SVGEGT. There are 16 residues in the CDR3. Trimming cost V 1 base and J 7 bases; bases outside gene matches: 9. CDR3 bases: TGTGCCAGCAGTTACTACGCCCTAGGGGGCGGCGGGGAGCTGTTTTTT. Its protein is CASSYYALGGGGELFF.

Comment on this clonotype: The junction departs from the called germline gene at one end, perhaps through a read error. The CDR3 DNA follows: TGTGCCACCAGTCTAGCGGGGGGGGTTGTGCAGTTCTTC. Translating gives CATSLAGGVVQFF. This chain links TRBV12-3 or TRBV12-4 with TRBJ2-1, with TRBD2 matching over 12 bases. The CDR3 totals 13 residues.